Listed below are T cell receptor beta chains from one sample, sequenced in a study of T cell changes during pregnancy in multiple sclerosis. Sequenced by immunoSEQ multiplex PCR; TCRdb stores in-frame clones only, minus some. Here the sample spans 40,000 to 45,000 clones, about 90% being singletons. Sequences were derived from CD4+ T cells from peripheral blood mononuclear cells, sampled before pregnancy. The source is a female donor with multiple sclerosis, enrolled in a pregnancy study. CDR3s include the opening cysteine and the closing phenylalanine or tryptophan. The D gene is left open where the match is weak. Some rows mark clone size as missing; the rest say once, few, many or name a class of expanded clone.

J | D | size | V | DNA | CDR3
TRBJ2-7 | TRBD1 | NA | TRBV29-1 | TGCAGCGCCCGAAAGGCAGGGGGCCCCTACGAGCAGTACTTC | CSARKAGGPYEQYF
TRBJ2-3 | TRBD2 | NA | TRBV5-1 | TGCGCCAGCAGCCCGGGACTAGCGGGGGGATTTAGCACAGATACGCAGTATTTT | CASSPGLAGGFSTDTQYF
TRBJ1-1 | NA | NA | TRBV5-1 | TGCGCCAGCAGCTTGGGGGCCTTCGGTAACACTGAAGCTTTCTTT | CASSLGAFGNTEAFF
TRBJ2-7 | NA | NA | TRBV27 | TGTGCCAGCAGTTTCAACGGGTTCTACGAGCAGTACTTC | CASSFNGFYEQYF
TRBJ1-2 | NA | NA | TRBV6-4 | TGTGCCAGCAGTGACGGGGAGGGAACAGAGCCAGGCCCCTATGGCTACACCTTC | CASSDGEGTEPGPYGYTF
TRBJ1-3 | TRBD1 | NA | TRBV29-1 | TGCAGCGTTGAAGGACAGGGGGTAGGAAACACCATATATTTT | CSVEGQGVGNTIYF
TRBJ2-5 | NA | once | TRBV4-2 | TGTGCCAGCAGCCAACCGGGCTCCAGCGGGGAGACCCAGTACTTC | CASSQPGSSGETQYF
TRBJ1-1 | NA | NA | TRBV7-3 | TGTGCCAGCAGCTTATATGAGCGAGGGTACACTGAAGCTTTCTTT | CASSLYERGYTEAFF
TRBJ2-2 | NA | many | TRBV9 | TGTGCCAGCACTGTTATCACCGGGGAGCTGTTTTTT | CASTVITGELFF
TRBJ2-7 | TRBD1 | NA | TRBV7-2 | TGTGCCAGCAGCTTAAGGGACAGAGCTGAGCAGTACTTC | CASSLRDRAEQYF
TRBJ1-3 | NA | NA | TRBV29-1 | TGCAGCGTTCTAGGGGATCTCTCTGGAAACACCATATATTTT | CSVLGDLSGNTIYF
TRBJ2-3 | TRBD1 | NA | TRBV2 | TGTGCCAGCAGGCGACAGGGAGTTATTATTGATACGCAGTATTTT | CASRRQGVIIDTQYF
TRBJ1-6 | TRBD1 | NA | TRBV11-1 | TGTGCCAGCAGCCCATTACAGGGGGCGCCGGATAATTCACCCCTCCACTTT | CASSPLQGAPDNSPLHF
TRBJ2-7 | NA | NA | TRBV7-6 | TGTGCCAGCAGCTCCAGTGGGACTCCCTACGAGCAGTACTTC | CASSSSGTPYEQYF
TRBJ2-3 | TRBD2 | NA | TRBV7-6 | TGTGCCAGCAGCTTAGGGGGACTAGTTCGGGATACGCAGTATTTT | CASSLGGLVRDTQYF
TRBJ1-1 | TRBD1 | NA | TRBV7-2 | TGTGCCAGCAGCCCTACAGGGGGCACTGAAGCTTTCTTT | CASSPTGGTEAFF
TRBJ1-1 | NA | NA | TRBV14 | TGTGCCAGCAGCCAAGAAGCAGGGCGGTACACTGAAGCTTTCTTT | CASSQEAGRYTEAFF
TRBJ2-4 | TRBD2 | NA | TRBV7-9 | TGTGCCAGCAGCTTCGGTCTAGCGGGAACAAACATTCAGTACTTC | CASSFGLAGTNIQYF
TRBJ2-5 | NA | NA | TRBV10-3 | TGTGCCATCAGTGAGTATGGCCGCCAAGAGACCCAGTACTTC | CAISEYGRQETQYF
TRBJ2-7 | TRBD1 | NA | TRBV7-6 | TGTGCCAGCAGCGCCCTCTCAGCCGCGGGACAGGGCTCCGGCCACTTGGGCGAGCAGTACTTC | CASSALSAAGQGSGHLGEQYF
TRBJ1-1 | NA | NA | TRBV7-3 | TGTGCCAGCAGCTTAATATTGCAGGCTGAAGCTTTCTTT | CASSLILQAEAFF
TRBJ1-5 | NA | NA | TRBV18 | TGTGCCAGCTCACTAAACAGGGACATTAGCAATCAGCCCCAGCATTTT | CASSLNRDISNQPQHF
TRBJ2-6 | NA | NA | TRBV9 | TGTGCCAGCAGCGTAGCAGGCTCTGGGGCCAACGTCCTGACTTTC | CASSVAGSGANVLTF
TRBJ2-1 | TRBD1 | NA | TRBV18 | TGTGCCAGCTCTCGACAGGGGTCAATCAATGAGCAGTTCTTC | CASSRQGSINEQFF
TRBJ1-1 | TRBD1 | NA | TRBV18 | TGTGCCAGCTCACTAGGACAGGGGCAGAACACTGAAGCTTTCTTT | CASSLGQGQNTEAFF
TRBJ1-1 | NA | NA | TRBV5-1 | TGCGCCAGCAGCTTTGGGGACAATTTGAACACTGAAGCTTTCTTT | CASSFGDNLNTEAFF
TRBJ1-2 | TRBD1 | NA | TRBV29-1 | TGCAGCGTTGGGGACAGGGGGGCTGTATATGGCTACACCTTC | CSVGDRGAVYGYTF
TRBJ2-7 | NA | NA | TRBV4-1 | TGCGCCAGCAGCCAACGACAGAGCTCCTACGAGCAGTACTTC | CASSQRQSSYEQYF
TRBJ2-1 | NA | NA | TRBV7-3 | TGTGCCAGCAGCGTTTACAGGGATGAGCAGTTCTTC | CASSVYRDEQFF
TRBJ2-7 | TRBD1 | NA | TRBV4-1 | TGCGCCAGCAGCCTGCAGGGACAGGACTCCTACGAGCAGTACTTC | CASSLQGQDSYEQYF
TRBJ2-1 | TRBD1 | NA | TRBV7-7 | TGTGCTAGCAGCTTCGGACAGGGCGGTTACAATGAGCAGTTCTTC | CASSFGQGGYNEQFF
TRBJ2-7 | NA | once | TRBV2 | TGTGCCAGCAGTGAATTTCCCCAAGCTAGGTTTGCGTACGAGCAGTACTTC | CASSEFPQARFAYEQYF
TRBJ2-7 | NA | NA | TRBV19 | TGTGCCAGTAGTATAGGGAGGGAGCAGTACTTC | CASSIGREQYF
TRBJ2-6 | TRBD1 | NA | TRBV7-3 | TGTGCCAGCAGCCCCAGGGGGCCGGGCTCTGGGGCCAACGTCCTGACTTTC | CASSPRGPGSGANVLTF
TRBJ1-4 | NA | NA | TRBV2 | TGTGCCAGCAGTTCCGACAGCCGGTCGGAAAAACTGTTTTTT | CASSSDSRSEKLFF
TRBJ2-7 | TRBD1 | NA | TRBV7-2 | TGTGCCAGCAGCTTCATAGGGAAAGACAGGGGAGGGCAGTACTTC | CASSFIGKDRGGQYF
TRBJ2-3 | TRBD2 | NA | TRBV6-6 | TGTGCCAGCAGTTTGGGACTAGCGGGAGACACAGATACGCAGTATTTT | CASSLGLAGDTDTQYF
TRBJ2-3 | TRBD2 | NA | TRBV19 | TGTGCCAGTAGTATTACTTCTAGCGGGGGGGCTCCCTCTACGCAGTATTTT | CASSITSSGGAPSTQYF
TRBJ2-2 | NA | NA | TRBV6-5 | TGTGCCAGCAGCTACGGACAATCGGCGAACACCGGGGAGCTGTTTTTT | CASSYGQSANTGELFF
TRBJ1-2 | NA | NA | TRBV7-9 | TGTGCCAGCAGCATCTACCGACAGCACTACACCTTC | CASSIYRQHYTF
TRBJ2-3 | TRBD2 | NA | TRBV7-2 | TGTGCCAGCAGCTCCTATAGCGGGGGAAACACAGATACGCAGTATTTT | CASSSYSGGNTDTQYF
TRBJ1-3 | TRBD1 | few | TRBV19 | TGTGCCAGTAGTATCCGACAGGGCACTGGAAACACCATATATTTT | CASSIRQGTGNTIYF
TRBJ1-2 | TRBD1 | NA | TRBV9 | TGTGCCAGCAGCGGGGAATACAGGGGGCGCGCCCCTTTTTATGGCTACACCTTC | CASSGEYRGRAPFYGYTF
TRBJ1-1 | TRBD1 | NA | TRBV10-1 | TGCGCCAGCAGTGACCCGGACAGGGGGCCGGGGAACACTGAAGCTTTCTTT | CASSDPDRGPGNTEAFF
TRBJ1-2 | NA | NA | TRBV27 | TGTGCCAGCAGTTTTGTGGACACTATCTCTAGTTATGGCTACACCTTC | CASSFVDTISSYGYTF
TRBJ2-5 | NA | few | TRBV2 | TGTGCCAGCAGTGAAGCGCAGGGGCGAGTGGAGACCCAGTACTTC | CASSEAQGRVETQYF
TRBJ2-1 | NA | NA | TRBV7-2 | TGTGCCAGCAGGAGAGGGATTAACAATGAGCAGTTCTTC | CASRRGINNEQFF
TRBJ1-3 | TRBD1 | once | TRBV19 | TGTGCCAGTAGGTCGACAGGGGCTGGAAACACCATATATTTT | CASRSTGAGNTIYF
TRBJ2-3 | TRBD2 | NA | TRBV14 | TGTGCCAGCAGCCAAGGAACAACGGCTAGCGGAATCACAGATACGCAGTATTTT | CASSQGTTASGITDTQYF
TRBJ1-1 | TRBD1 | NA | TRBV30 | TGTGCCTGGGAGAGGACAGGGGGCACTGAAGCTTTCTTT | CAWERTGGTEAFF